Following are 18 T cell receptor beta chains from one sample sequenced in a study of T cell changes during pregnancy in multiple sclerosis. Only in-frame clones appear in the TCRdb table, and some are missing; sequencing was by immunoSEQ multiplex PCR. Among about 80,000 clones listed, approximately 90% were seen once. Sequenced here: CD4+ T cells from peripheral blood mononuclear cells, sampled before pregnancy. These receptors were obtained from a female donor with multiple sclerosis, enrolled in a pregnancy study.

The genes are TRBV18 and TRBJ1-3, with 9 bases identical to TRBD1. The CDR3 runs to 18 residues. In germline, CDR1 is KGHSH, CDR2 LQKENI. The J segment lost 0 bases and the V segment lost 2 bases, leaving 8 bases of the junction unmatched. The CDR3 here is CASSPTGTGNPSGNTIYF. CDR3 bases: TGTGCCAGCTCACCAACCGGGACAGGGAACCCCTCTGGAAACACCATATATTTT.

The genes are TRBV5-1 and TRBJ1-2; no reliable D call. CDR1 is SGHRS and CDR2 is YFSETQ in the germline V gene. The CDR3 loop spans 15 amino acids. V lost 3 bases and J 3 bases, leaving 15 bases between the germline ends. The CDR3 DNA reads TGCGCCAGCAGCTATTCTGGCCCGGAGTACTATGGCTACACCTTC. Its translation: CASSYSGPEYYGYTF. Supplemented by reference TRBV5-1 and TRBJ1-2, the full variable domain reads KAGVTQTPRYLIKTRGQQVTLSCSPISGHRSVSWYQQTPGQGLQFLFEYFSETQRNKGNFPGRFSGRQFSNSRSEMNVSTLELGDSALYLCASSYSGPEYYGYTFGSGTRLTVV.

CDR3 in DNA: TGCAGCGTTTTCGAACCGGGGGGGACAGCCCAGCATTTT. Protein: CSVFEPGGTAQHF. The chain joins TRBV29-1 to TRBJ1-5, with 7 bases aligning to TRBD1. The CDR3 is made up of 13 amino acids. The J segment lost 11 bases and the V segment lost 5 bases, leaving 12 bases of the junction unmatched. Germline-derived CDR1 and CDR2 are SQVTM and ANQGSEA.

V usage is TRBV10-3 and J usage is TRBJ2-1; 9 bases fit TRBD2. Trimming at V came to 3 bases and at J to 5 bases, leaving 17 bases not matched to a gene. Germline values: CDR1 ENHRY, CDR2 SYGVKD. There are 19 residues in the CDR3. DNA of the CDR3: TGTGCCATCAGTGACATGGCTAGCGGGACCCCGCGCCGGAACAATGAGCAGTTCTTC. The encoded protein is CAISDMASGTPRRNNEQFF.

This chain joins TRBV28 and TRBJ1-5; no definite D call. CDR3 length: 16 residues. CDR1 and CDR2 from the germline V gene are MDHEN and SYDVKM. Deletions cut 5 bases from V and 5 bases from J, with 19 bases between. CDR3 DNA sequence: TGTGCCAGCAGTCCTCCGGCCAGGAGGGCGGATCAGCCCCAGCATTTT. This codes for CASSPPARRADQPQHF.

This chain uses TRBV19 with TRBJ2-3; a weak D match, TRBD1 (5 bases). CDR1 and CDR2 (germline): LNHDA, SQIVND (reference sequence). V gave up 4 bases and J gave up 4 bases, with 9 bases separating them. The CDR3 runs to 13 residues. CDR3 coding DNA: TGTGCCAGTAGTAACAGGCCCCCAGATACGCAGTATTTT. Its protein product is CASSNRPPDTQYF. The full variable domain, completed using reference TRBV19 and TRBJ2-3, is DGGITQSPKYLFRKEGQNVTLSCEQNLNHDAMYWYRQDPGQGLRLIYYSQIVNDFQKGDIAEGYSVSREKKESFPLTVTSAQKNPTAFYLCASSNRPPDTQYFGPGTRLTVL.

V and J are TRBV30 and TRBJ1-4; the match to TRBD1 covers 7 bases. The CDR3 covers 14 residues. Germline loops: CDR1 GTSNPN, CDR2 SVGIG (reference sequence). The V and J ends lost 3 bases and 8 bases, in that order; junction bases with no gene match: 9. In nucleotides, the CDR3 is TGTGCCTGGAGCGCGACAGGGAAGGGAGAAAAACTGTTTTTT. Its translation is CAWSATGKGEKLFF. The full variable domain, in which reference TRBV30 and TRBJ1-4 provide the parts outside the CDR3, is SQTIHQWPATLVQPVGSPLSLECTVEGTSNPNLYWYRQAAGRGLQLLFYSVGIGQISSEVPQNLSASRPQDRQFILSSKKLLLSDSGFYLCAWSATGKGEKLFFGSGTQLSVL.

CDR3 DNA sequence: TGTGCCAGCAGCTTAGGACAGTTCTCTGGAAACACCATATATTTT. Encoded protein: CASSLGQFSGNTIYF. The V and J genes are TRBV11-2 and TRBJ1-3, with TRBD1 as a possible D gene (5 bases). From germline, CDR1 is SGHAT and CDR2 FQNNGV. The germline V and J ends were trimmed by 1 base and 0 bases, with 7 bases remaining between them. CDR3 length equals 15 residues. Based on the CDR3 plus reference TRBV11-2 and TRBJ1-3, the full variable domain is EAGVAQSPRYKIIEKRQSVAFWCNPISGHATLYWYQQILGQGPKLLIQFQNNGVVDDSQLPKDRFSAERLKGVDSTLKIQPAKLEDSAVYLCASSLGQFSGNTIYFGEGSWLTVV.

CDR3 DNA: TGTGCCAGCAGCCTACAGGGGTTCGACGACAATGAGCAGTTCTTC. Protein: CASSLQGFDDNEQFF. The chain combines TRBV11-2 with TRBJ2-1; 7 bases fit TRBD1. J gave up 5 bases and V 5 bases, and 9 bases lay outside the gene matches. Germline V gene lookup returns CDR1 SGHAT and CDR2 FQNNGV. This CDR3 contains 15 residues.

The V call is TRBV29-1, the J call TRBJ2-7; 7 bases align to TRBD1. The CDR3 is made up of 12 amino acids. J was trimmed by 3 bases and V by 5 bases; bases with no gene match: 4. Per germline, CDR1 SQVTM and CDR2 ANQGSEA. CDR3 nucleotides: TGCAGCGTTCTCCGGGACAGCTACGAGCAGTACTTC. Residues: CSVLRDSYEQYF.

The CDR3 DNA follows: TGTGCCAGCAGCTTAGGGGGGGTCGCGGATCAGCCCCAGCATTTT. It encodes CASSLGGVADQPQHF. This chain connects TRBV7-2 to TRBJ1-5, with D possibly being TRBD1 (5 bases). V dropped 1 base and J dropped 5 bases, with 12 bases sitting between them. The CDR3 length is 15 residues. From germline, CDR1 is SGHTA and CDR2 FQGNSA.

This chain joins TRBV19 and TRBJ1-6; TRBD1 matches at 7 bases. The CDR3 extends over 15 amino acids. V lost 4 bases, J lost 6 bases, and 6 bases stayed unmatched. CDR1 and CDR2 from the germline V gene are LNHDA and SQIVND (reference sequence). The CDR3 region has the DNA TGTGCCAGTAGTAGGACAGGAGACCTTAATTCACCCCTCCACTTT. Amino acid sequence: CASSRTGDLNSPLHF.

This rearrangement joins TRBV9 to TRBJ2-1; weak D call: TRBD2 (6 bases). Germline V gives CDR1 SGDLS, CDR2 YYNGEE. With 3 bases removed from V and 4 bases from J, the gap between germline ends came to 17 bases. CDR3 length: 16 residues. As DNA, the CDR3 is TGTGCCAGCAGCGCAACCCTGGGTAGCGGTTACAATGAGCAGTTCTTC. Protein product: CASSATLGSGYNEQFF.

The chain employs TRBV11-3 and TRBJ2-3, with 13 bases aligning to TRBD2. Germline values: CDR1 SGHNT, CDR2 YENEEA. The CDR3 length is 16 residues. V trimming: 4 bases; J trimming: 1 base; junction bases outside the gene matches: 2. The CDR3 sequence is CASSYGLAGGTDTQYF. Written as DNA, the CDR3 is TGTGCCAGCAGCTACGGACTAGCGGGGGGCACAGATACGCAGTATTTT.

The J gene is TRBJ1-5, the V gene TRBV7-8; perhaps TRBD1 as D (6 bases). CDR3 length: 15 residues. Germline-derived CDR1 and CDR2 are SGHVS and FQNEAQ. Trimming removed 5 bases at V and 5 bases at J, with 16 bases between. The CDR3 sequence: CASSHNPGADQPQHF. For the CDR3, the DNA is TGTGCCAGCAGCCATAACCCAGGGGCGGATCAGCCCCAGCATTTT.

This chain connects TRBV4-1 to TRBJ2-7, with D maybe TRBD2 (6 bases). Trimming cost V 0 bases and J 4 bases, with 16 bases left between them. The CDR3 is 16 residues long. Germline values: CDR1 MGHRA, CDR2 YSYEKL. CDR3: CASSQEGGMPPYEQYF. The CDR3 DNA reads TGCGCCAGCAGCCAAGAGGGCGGGATGCCGCCTTACGAGCAGTACTTC.

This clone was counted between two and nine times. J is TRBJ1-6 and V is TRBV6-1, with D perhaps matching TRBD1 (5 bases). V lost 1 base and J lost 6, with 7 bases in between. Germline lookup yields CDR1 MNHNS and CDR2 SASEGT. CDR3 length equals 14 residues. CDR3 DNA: TGTGCCAGCAGTGAAGGGGGCGGTAATTCACCCCTCCACTTT. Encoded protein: CASSEGGGNSPLHF.

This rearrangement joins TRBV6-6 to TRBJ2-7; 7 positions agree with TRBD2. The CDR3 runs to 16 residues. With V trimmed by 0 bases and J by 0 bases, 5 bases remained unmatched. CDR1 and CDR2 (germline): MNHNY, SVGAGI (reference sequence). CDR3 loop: CASSYSGGGISYEQYF. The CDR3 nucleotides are TGTGCCAGCAGTTACTCGGGCGGGGGTATCTCCTACGAGCAGTACTTC.